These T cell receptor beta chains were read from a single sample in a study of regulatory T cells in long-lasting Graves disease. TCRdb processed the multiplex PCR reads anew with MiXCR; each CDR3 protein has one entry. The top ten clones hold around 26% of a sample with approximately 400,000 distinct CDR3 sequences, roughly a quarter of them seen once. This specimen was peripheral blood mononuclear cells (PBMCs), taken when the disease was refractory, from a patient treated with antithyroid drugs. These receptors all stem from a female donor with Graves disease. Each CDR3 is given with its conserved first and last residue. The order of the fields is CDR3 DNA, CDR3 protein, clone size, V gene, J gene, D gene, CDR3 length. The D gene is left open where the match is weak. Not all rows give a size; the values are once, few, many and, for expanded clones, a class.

TGTGCCAGCAGCTATGCAACTAATGAAAAACTGTTTTTT	CASSYATNEKLFF	many	TRBV7-2	TRBJ1-4	.	13
TGTGCCAGCAGTGAATCCGGCGGGACAGAGACCCAGTACTTC	CASSESGGTETQYF	many	TRBV2	TRBJ2-5	.	14
TGTGCCAGCAGCCGAGATCGGGCGATGGCTTTCTTT	CASSRDRAMAFF	few	TRBV14	TRBJ1-1	.	12
TGTGCCAGCAGGGCGTGGACAGGGACTAATGAAAAACTGTTTTTT	CASRAWTGTNEKLFF	many	TRBV6-1	TRBJ1-4	TRBD1	15
TGTGCCAGTAGCTCGTACGGGGGTGCCGGGGAGCTGTTTTTT	CASSSYGGAGELFF	.	TRBV19	TRBJ2-2	.	14
TGTGCCACCAGTTCACTCGTGGGACAGGGCTATGGCTACACCTTC	CATSSLVGQGYGYTF	many	TRBV28	TRBJ1-2	TRBD1	15
TGCAGTGCTAGGGGGGAGGGTTTTTACGAGCAGTACTTC	CSARGEGFYEQYF	many	TRBV20-1	TRBJ2-7	TRBD2	13
TGTGCCAGCAGGGTGTGGGAGGAGACACGGTCTGAAGCTTTCTTT	CASRVWEETRSEAFF	few	TRBV6-2/TRBV6-3	TRBJ1-1	.	15
TGCGCCAGCAGCTTGGGGGACAGCATTAATTCACCCCTCCACTTT	CASSLGDSINSPLHF	few	TRBV5-1	TRBJ1-6	TRBD1	15
TGCGCCAGCAGTATGTCTTCAGGGGGCGCAACTAATGAAAAACTGTTTTTT	CASSMSSGGATNEKLFF	few	TRBV5-1	TRBJ1-4	TRBD1	17
TGTGCCAGCAGCCGGGGCGGGGCATTATACAATGAGCAGTTCTTC	CASSRGGALYNEQFF	.	TRBV7-2	TRBJ2-1	.	15
TGTGCCAGCAGCGTAGGATCCAGACTAGCGGGAGTGAACGAGCAGTACTTC	CASSVGSRLAGVNEQYF	few	TRBV9	TRBJ2-7	TRBD2	17
TGTGCCAGCACCCGGGAGAACTCCTACGAGCAGTACTTC	CASTRENSYEQYF	many	TRBV6-1	TRBJ2-7	.	13
TGTGCCAGCACCCAGGGTCGAGGGTACACTGAAGCTTTCTTT	CASTQGRGYTEAFF	few	TRBV6-1	TRBJ1-1	.	14
TGTGCCAGCAGTTTCCTGGCTAGCGGGAGCGAGCAGTACTTC	CASSFLASGSEQYF	.	TRBV6-5	TRBJ2-7	TRBD2	14
TGCAGTGAGAGACAACGGGGACTAGCGGGGGTAACCTACAATGAGCAGTTCTTC	CSERQRGLAGVTYNEQFF	.	TRBV20-1	TRBJ2-1	TRBD2	18
TGCAGTGCTAGGTGGCCTAGCGGGATAGGTGAGCAGTACTTC	CSARWPSGIGEQYF	.	TRBV20-1	TRBJ2-7	TRBD2	14
TGTGCCAGCGGGGAGAACTACGAGCAGTACTTC	CASGENYEQYF	.	TRBV7-9	TRBJ2-7	.	11
TGTGCCAGCAGTACCTCCGGGACAGGGGGGGAGACCCAGTACTTC	CASSTSGTGGETQYF	few	TRBV12-3/TRBV12-4	TRBJ2-5	TRBD1	15
TGCAGTGCTAGAGACCCGACAGGGGAAGGATCTGGCTACACCTTC	CSARDPTGEGSGYTF	few	TRBV20-1	TRBJ1-2	TRBD1	15
TGTGCCAGCACCTTAGACAGGGTATTATACGAGCAGTACTTC	CASTLDRVLYEQYF	.	TRBV6-1	TRBJ2-7	TRBD1	14
TGTGCCACCACGGATCGGGAGGACAATGAGCAGTTCTTC	CATTDREDNEQFF	.	TRBV15	TRBJ2-1	TRBD2	13
TGTGCCAGCAGTGAAAGGCGTCTAGCTGAGGCCAAAAACATTCAGTACTTC	CASSERRLAEAKNIQYF	few	TRBV2	TRBJ2-4	.	17
TGCAGCGTTGTCGGACCCGGAAACACCATATATTTT	CSVVGPGNTIYF	few	TRBV29-1	TRBJ1-3	.	12
TGTGCCAGCAACGTGGGACTAGCGGATAACACCGGGGAGCTGTTTTTT	CASNVGLADNTGELFF	few	TRBV11-2	TRBJ2-2	TRBD2	16
TGCGCCAGCAGCCAAGGTACTAGCGGGAGAGCCTACGAGCAGTACTTC	CASSQGTSGRAYEQYF	.	TRBV4-1	TRBJ2-7	TRBD2	16
TGCAGAAGTCAGAAGGTCAGCAACGGGGCCTACGAGCAGTACTTC	CRSQKVSNGAYEQYF	.	TRBV29-1	TRBJ2-7	.	15
TGCGCCAGCAGCTTGATCAGGGGTGGTGACACTGAAGCTTTCTTT	CASSLIRGGDTEAFF	many	TRBV5-1	TRBJ1-1	.	15
TGCAGTGCTAGTCCGAACAATCAGCCCCAGCATTTT	CSASPNNQPQHF	many	TRBV20-1	TRBJ1-5	.	12
TGCAGCGTTTGGGACAGGGGAACGAACACCGGGGAGCTGTTTTTT	CSVWDRGTNTGELFF	.	TRBV29-1	TRBJ2-2	TRBD1	15
TGCAGCGCGGGAGGGGCGGGAGCCTACGAGCAGTACTTC	CSAGGAGAYEQYF	few	TRBV29-1	TRBJ2-7	TRBD2	13
TGTGCCAGCAGCCCTCACATGGAGGGTACGCAGTATTTT	CASSPHMEGTQYF	.	TRBV7-3	TRBJ2-3	.	13
TGTGCCAGCAGTGCAGAGCCCCGGGGTACACCCCTCCACTTT	CASSAEPRGTPLHF	few	TRBV25-1	TRBJ1-6	.	14
TGCGCCAGCAGCCAAGGTCACCAGGGGGCAAACGAGCAGTACTTC	CASSQGHQGANEQYF	.	TRBV4-1	TRBJ2-7	TRBD1	15
TGTGCCAGCAGCTTAGGTTCAGCGGGAGGTAACGAGCAGTACTTC	CASSLGSAGGNEQYF	few	TRBV7-9	TRBJ2-7	TRBD2	15
TGTGCCAGCAGCCAAAGACTAGCGGGCAATCAAGAGACCCAGTACTTC	CASSQRLAGNQETQYF	many	TRBV7-9	TRBJ2-5	TRBD2	16
TGTGCCAGCAGTCCTATTCGAGGGAACATTCAGTACTTC	CASSPIRGNIQYF	.	TRBV6-1	TRBJ2-4	.	13
TGTGCCACCGAGGAGGGGAGCCAAGAGACCCAGTACTTC	CATEEGSQETQYF	few	TRBV7-9	TRBJ2-5	.	13
TGTGCCAGCAGTTACCTCCGACAGGGTTTCTACGAGCAGTACTTC	CASSYLRQGFYEQYF	many	TRBV6-5	TRBJ2-7	TRBD1	15
TGTGCCAGCACCAAAACAGGGACTAGCGGGTGGGAACGGGGCGGGGAGCTGTTTTTT	CASTKTGTSGWERGGELFF	many	TRBV6-1	TRBJ2-2	TRBD2	19
TGCAGTGCTTCAGGGGGCCGGGTGGAAAAACTGTTTTTT	CSASGGRVEKLFF	.	TRBV20-1	TRBJ1-4	TRBD1	13
TGTGCCATCAGTGAGTCCCGAGGTTTGGTAGAAAAACTGTTTTTT	CAISESRGLVEKLFF	.	TRBV10-3	TRBJ1-4	.	15
TGTGCCAGCAGCCCTAAGGGGTGGGTTACAGTGGTGAACACTGAAGCTTTCTTT	CASSPKGWVTVVNTEAFF	few	TRBV7-2	TRBJ1-1	.	18
TGTGCCAGCAGCTCAGAACAGTACACTGAAGCTTTCTTT	CASSSEQYTEAFF	.	TRBV7-2	TRBJ1-1	.	13
TGTGCCAGCTCACCATCGTCCCAGGGGGGCGAGCAGTACTTC	CASSPSSQGGEQYF	few	TRBV18	TRBJ2-7	.	14
TGTGCCAGTAGAAGCTCTGGGGCCAACGTCCTGACTTTC	CASRSSGANVLTF	many	TRBV6-1	TRBJ2-6	.	13
TGTGCCAGCAGTGGATCCCTCTTCTTTGAGAAAGCTTTCTTT	CASSGSLFFEKAFF	many	TRBV2	TRBJ1-1	.	14
TGTGCCAGCAGTTTATATTCCGGGGCGAACACCGGGGAGCTGTTTTTT	CASSLYSGANTGELFF	.	TRBV28	TRBJ2-2	.	16
TGTGCCAGCAGTTCACCGGAGACGAGGAGGGAGTACTTC	CASSSPETRREYF	.	TRBV6-5	TRBJ2-7	.	13
TGTGCCAGCAGTAGGGACGTAGCCAAATCCTTC	CASSRDVAKSF	few	TRBV7-9	TRBJ2-5	.	11
TGTGCCAGCAGCTTAAACGGGGGAGGATACAATGAGCAGTTCTTC	CASSLNGGGYNEQFF	once	TRBV7-3	TRBJ2-1	.	15
TGCGCCAGCAGCCAACCCCCATCACCCCTCCACTTT	CASSQPPSPLHF	once	TRBV4-1	TRBJ1-6	.	12
TGTGCCAGCAGTGAGATCTCCAGGGGCTGGCGGGCACAAGAGACCCAGTACTTC	CASSEISRGWRAQETQYF	many	TRBV6-1	TRBJ2-5	.	18
TGTGCCAGCAGCCGAGGAACAGTTGAAGCTTTCTTT	CASSRGTVEAFF	.	TRBV3-1	TRBJ1-1	.	12
TGTGCCAGCAGCTTAGCGCGTTTGGGCAAGGCGAACACTGAAGCTTTCTTT	CASSLARLGKANTEAFF	.	TRBV7-9	TRBJ1-1	.	17
TGCAGCGTCGTGCGGACTAGCGGTTCCGGGGAGCTGTTTTTT	CSVVRTSGSGELFF	many	TRBV29-1	TRBJ2-2	TRBD2	14
TGTGCCAGCAGTGCCCCGACAGAAAACTATGGCTACACCTTC	CASSAPTENYGYTF	many	TRBV2	TRBJ1-2	.	14
TGTGCCAGCACCCTGGGCCAAACAGGGGTTAATCAGCCCCAGCATTTT	CASTLGQTGVNQPQHF	.	TRBV28	TRBJ1-5	TRBD1	16
TGTGCCAGCAGCTTAGTTCAGGGGGGGAACACTGAAGCTTTCTTT	CASSLVQGGNTEAFF	.	TRBV7-9	TRBJ1-1	TRBD1	15
TGCAGTGCAAGTAGAGGAGGGACCGGGGAGCTGTTTTTT	CSASRGGTGELFF	many	TRBV20-1	TRBJ2-2	.	13